The 21 T cell receptor beta chains in this list originate from one sample, sequenced in a study of patients and donors after allogeneic stem cell transplantation. One entry per CDR3 protein, called by TCRdb with MiXCR from the RT-PCR reads. The table has fewer than 180,000 distinct CDR3 sequences, approximately 40% seen once. Sequenced: blood, either unsorted or a sorted T cell fraction (not recorded which). The receptors shown here come from a human donor who was either an allogeneic HSCT recipient or a stem cell or donor lymphocyte infusion donor (not recorded which). It is not recorded whose cells these are; they may come from a transplant donor.

This sequence joins TRBV4-2 and TRBJ1-4; possibly TRBD1 for D (6 bases). CDR3 length equals 18 residues. The germline gives CDR1 LGHNA, CDR2 YNFKEQ. Trimming pared 0 bases from V and 2 bases from J, leaving 16 bases between. The CDR3 is CASSQERARGGTNEKLFF. CDR3 bases: TGTGCCAGCAGCCAAGAACGGGCGCGGGGGGGCACTAATGAAAAACTGTTTTTT.

The chain links TRBV29-1 to TRBJ2-7; D is possibly TRBD1 or TRBD2 (6 bases each). Germline CDR1 reads SQVTM; CDR2 reads ANQGSEA. V shed 7 bases and J shed 6 bases, with 13 bases lying between them. This CDR3 spans 11 amino acids. In DNA form, the CDR3 reads TGCAGCGCCGAGGGGGGAGGCGAGCAGTACGTC. Residues: CSAEGGGEQYV.

This clonotype was observed a handful of times. V and J are TRBV6-2 or TRBV6-3 and TRBJ1-5; maybe TRBD1 (6 bases). V lost 0 bases, J lost 4 bases, and 13 bases lay in between. Germline V lookup: CDR1 MNHEY, CDR2 SVGEGT. The CDR3 is made up of 16 amino acids. CDR3 loop: CASSYSIPQGNQPQHF. The DNA of the CDR3 is TGTGCCAGCAGTTACTCGATACCACAGGGAAATCAGCCCCAGCATTTT.

The J gene is TRBJ2-3, the V gene TRBV12-1; no DNA check was done on the table's D call, TRBD2. TRBV12-1 is a recognized pseudogene. The CDR3 contains 17 residues. CDR3: CASSLYQTSGGTDTQYF. For the CDR3, the DNA is TGTGCCAGCAGCTTATATCAGACTAGCGGAGGCACAGATACGCAGTATTTT.

The rearrangement uses TRBV6-6 and TRBJ2-4; no reliable D call. Germline CDR1 and CDR2: MNHNY and SVGAGI (reference sequence). The CDR3 extends over 14 amino acids. With 6 bases removed from V and 4 bases from J, the gap between germline ends came to 13 bases. The CDR3 sequence: CASRPWTEKNIQYF. The CDR3 DNA reads as TGTGCCAGCAGACCCTGGACGGAAAAAAACATTCAGTACTTC.

V is TRBV5-1 and J is TRBJ2-5; D gene unclear. The CDR3 is 13 residues long. V was clipped by 1 base and J by 4 bases, with 8 bases between them. Germline CDR1 SGHRS, CDR2 YFSETQ. CDR3: CASSLQRPETQYF. Here the CDR3 DNA reads TGCGCCAGCAGCTTGCAGCGCCCAGAGACCCAGTACTTC.

CDR3 in DNA: TGTGCCAGCAGCTTATGGGCTAGCGGGGGGCTCACAGATACGCAGTATTTT. Translation: CASSLWASGGLTDTQYF. The chain has TRBV7-2 and TRBJ2-3, with TRBD2 identical over 11 bases. Germline CDR1 and CDR2: SGHTA and FQGNSA. V trimming: 2 bases; J trimming: 2 bases; junction bases outside the gene matches: 6. This CDR3 is built from 17 residues.

This clonotype showed up just a few times. CDR3 DNA: TGTGCCAGCCGCCGAACAAACCAGTACGAGCAGTACTTC. The encoded protein is CASRRTNQYEQYF. V is TRBV13 and J is TRBJ2-7; D is uncertain. This CDR3 contains 13 residues. Trimming left V 8 bases short and J 4 bases short, with 15 bases between. Germline loops: CDR1 PRHDT, CDR2 FYEKMQ (reference sequence).

This clonotype was counted between two and nine times. V gene TRBV4-2 combines with J gene TRBJ1-2; possibly TRBD1 for D (5 bases). The CDR3 covers 14 residues. The V gene's germline CDR1 is LGHNA and CDR2 YNFKEQ. V shed 0 bases and J shed 7 bases, with 12 bases lying between them. In nucleotides, the CDR3 is TGTGCCAGCAGCCAAGATCCTGCAGGGAGTGGCTACACCTTC. Its translation: CASSQDPAGSGYTF.

The V gene is TRBV7-6, the J gene TRBJ1-4; weak D call: TRBD1 (5 bases). The length of the CDR3 is 15 residues. The V end lost 5 bases, the J end lost 2 bases, and 12 bases lay between the germline ends. In germline, CDR1 is SGHVS, CDR2 FNYEAQ. CDR3 bases: TGTGCCAGCAGCCCCCGATGGGGCACTAATGAAAAACTGTTTTTT. This encodes CASSPRWGTNEKLFF.

This chain links TRBV4-1 with TRBJ1-2; 8 positions agree with TRBD1. This CDR3 is built from 17 residues. From germline, CDR1 is MGHRA and CDR2 YSYEKL. The ends lost 3 bases at V and 4 bases at J; junction bases unmatched: 13. CDR3 in amino acids: CASSQISRDRTSYGYTF. DNA of the CDR3: TGCGCCAGCAGCCAGATCAGCCGGGACAGGACCTCCTATGGCTACACCTTC.

The genes are TRBV25-1 and TRBJ1-1, with D possibly being TRBD1 (6 bases). The CDR3 totals 12 residues. Trimming took 3 bases from V and 8 from J, leaving 10 bases between them. CDR1 and CDR2 (germline): MGHDK, SYGVNS. CDR3 sequence reads: CASSDPGTEAFF. DNA for the CDR3: TGTGCCAGCAGTGACCCCGGGACAGAAGCTTTCTTT.

CDR3 in DNA: TGTGCCAGCAGTTTAAAGCGCAAAGAGACCCAGTACTTC. Translation: CASSLKRKETQYF. The V call is TRBV28, the J call TRBJ2-5, with D hard to call. There are 13 residues in the CDR3. Deletions cut 2 bases from V and 3 bases from J, with 7 bases between. Germline loops: CDR1 MDHEN, CDR2 SYDVKM.

This clonotype was counted a few times. The chain joins TRBV5-1 to TRBJ1-2; D remains unclear. This CDR3 is built from 13 residues. V was pared by 2 bases and J by 6 bases, with 11 bases between. The V gene's germline CDR1 is SGHRS and CDR2 YFSETQ. The CDR3 sequence: CASSLQTVDGYTF. The CDR3 DNA sequence: TGCGCCAGCAGCTTACAGACTGTGGATGGCTACACCTTC. Filled out from reference TRBV5-1 and TRBJ1-2, the complete variable domain reads KAGVTQTPRYLIKTRGQQVTLSCSPISGHRSVSWYQQTPGQGLQFLFEYFSETQRNKGNFPGRFSGRQFSNSRSEMNVSTLELGDSALYLCASSLQTVDGYTFGSGTRLTVV.

This chain joins TRBV20-1 and TRBJ1-5; D is unclear. The V gene's germline CDR1 is DFQATT and CDR2 SNEGSKA (reference sequence). With 3 bases removed from V and 3 bases from J, the gap between germline ends came to 9 bases. This CDR3 contains 13 residues. In DNA, the CDR3 is TGCAGTGCTAGTGGGAGGGCCAATCAGCCCCAGCATTTT. Translating gives CSASGRANQPQHF.

This chain connects TRBV7-9 to TRBJ2-3; no clear D gene. Deletions cut 10 bases from V and 3 bases from J, with 8 bases between. CDR1 is SEHNR, CDR2 FQNEAQ, per germline (reference sequence). CDR3 length equals 11 residues. The chain's CDR3 is CAITQTDTQYF. In DNA, the CDR3 is TGTGCCATCACGCAGACAGATACGCAGTATTTT.

This clonotype has only a few counts. The chain recombines TRBV12-3 or TRBV12-4 with TRBJ2-1; 8 bases are shared with TRBD2. CDR3 length: 14 amino acids. Trimming cost V 10 bases and J 0 bases; bases outside gene matches: 5. CDR3 sequence (DNA): TGTGCCACCATCCGGGGGGGCTCCTACAATGAGCAGTTCTTC. Translated, it gives CATIRGGSYNEQFF.

CDR3 sequence: CASSWVTGVNEKLFF. The CDR3 coding sequence is TGTGCCAGCAGCTGGGTGACAGGCGTTAATGAAAAACTGTTTTTT. This chain uses TRBV5-5 with TRBJ1-4; D is possibly TRBD1 (6 bases). Germline loops: CDR1 SGHKS, CDR2 YYEKEE (reference sequence). The CDR3 has 15 amino acids. The V end was cut by 3 bases, the J end by 4 bases, with 13 bases between.

This clonotype has just a few counts. The V gene is TRBV4-3, the J gene TRBJ1-2; 9 bases are shared with TRBD1. This CDR3 has 15 amino acids. CDR1 is LGHNA and CDR2 is YSLEER in the germline V gene. J was trimmed by 8 bases and V by 3 bases; bases with no gene match: 10. In DNA, the CDR3 is TGCGCCAGCAGCCAGGAATTACAGGGGGCGAGGGGCTACACCTTC. Translation: CASSQELQGARGYTF.

This clonotype turned up a few times. This chain connects TRBV4-1 to TRBJ1-3; D gene uncertain. CDR3 length equals 13 residues. CDR1 is MGHRA and CDR2 is YSYEKL in the germline V gene. V was pared by 3 bases and J by 7 bases, with 10 bases between. CDR3 amino acids: CASSQDYGNTIYF. The CDR3, as DNA: TGCGCCAGCAGCCAGGACTACGGGAACACCATATATTTT.

The V and J genes are TRBV6-6 and TRBJ1-5, with D possibly matching TRBD1 (6 bases). Germline loops: CDR1 MNHNY, CDR2 SVGAGI (reference sequence). V was pared by 0 bases and J by 7 bases, with 16 bases between. CDR3 length: 16 amino acids. The CDR3 loop is CASSYSHRALGQPQHF. CDR3 in DNA: TGTGCCAGCAGTTACTCCCACAGGGCCTTAGGGCAGCCCCAGCATTTT.